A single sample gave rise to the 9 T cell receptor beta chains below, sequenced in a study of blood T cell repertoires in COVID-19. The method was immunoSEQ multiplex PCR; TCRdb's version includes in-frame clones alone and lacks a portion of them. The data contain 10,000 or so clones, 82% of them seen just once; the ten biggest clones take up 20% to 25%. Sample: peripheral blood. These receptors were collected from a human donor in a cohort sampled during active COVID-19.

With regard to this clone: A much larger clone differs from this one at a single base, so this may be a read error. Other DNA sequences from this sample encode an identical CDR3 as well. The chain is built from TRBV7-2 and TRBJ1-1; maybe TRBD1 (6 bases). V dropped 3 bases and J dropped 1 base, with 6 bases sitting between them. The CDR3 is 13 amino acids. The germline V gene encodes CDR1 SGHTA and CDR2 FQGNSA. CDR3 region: CASSLDRNTEAFF. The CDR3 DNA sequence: TGTGCCAGCAGCTTGGACAGGAACACTGAAGCTTTCTTT.

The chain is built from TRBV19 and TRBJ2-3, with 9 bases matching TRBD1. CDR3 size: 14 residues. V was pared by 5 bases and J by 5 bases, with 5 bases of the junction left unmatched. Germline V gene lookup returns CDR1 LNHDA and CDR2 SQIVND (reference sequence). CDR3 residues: CASSLWTGEDTQYF. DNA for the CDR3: TGTGCCAGTAGTCTATGGACAGGGGAAGATACGCAGTATTTT.

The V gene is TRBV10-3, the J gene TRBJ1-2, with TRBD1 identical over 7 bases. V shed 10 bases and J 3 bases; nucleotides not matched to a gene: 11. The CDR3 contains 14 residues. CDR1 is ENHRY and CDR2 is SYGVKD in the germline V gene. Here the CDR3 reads CASRVTGAHYGYTF. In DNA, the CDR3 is TGTGCCAGCCGTGTTACAGGGGCCCACTATGGCTACACCTTC.

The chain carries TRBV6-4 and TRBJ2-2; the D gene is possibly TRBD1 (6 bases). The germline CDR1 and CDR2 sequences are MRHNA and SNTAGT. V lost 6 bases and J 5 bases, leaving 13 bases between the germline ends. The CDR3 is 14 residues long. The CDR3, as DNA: TGTGCCAGCAGGCTAAACAGGGATACCGGGGAGCTGTTTTTT. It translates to CASRLNRDTGELFF.

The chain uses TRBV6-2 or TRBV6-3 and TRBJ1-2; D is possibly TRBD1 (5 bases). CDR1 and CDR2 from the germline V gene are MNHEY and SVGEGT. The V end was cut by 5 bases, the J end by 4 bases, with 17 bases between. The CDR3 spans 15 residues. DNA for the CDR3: TGTGCCAGCAGTGCCCGGGAGGGGTACCTCTATGGCTACACCTTC. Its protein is CASSAREGYLYGYTF.

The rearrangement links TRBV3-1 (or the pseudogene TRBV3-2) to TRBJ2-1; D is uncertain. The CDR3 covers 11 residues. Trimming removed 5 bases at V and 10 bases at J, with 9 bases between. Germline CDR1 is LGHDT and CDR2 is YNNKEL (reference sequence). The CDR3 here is CASSMTQEQFF. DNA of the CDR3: TGTGCCAGCAGCATGACTCAAGAGCAGTTCTTC.

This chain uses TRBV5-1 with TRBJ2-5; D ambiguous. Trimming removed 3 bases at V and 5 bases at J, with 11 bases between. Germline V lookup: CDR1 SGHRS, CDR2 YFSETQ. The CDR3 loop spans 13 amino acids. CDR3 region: CASSSAPRETQYF. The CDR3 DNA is TGCGCCAGCAGCTCCGCCCCACGGGAGACCCAGTACTTC.

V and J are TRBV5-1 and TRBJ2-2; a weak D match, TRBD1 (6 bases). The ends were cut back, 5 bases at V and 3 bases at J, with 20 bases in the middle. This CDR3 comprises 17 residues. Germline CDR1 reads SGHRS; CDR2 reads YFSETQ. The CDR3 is CASSSAWGRKDTGELFF. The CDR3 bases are TGCGCCAGCAGTAGTGCCTGGGGGCGAAAAGACACCGGGGAGCTGTTTTTT.

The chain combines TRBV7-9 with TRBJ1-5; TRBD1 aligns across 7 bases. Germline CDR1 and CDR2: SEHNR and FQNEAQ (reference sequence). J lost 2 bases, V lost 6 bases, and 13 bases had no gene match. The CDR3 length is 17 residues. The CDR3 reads CASSYIGRGERNQPQHF. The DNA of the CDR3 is TGTGCCAGCAGTTACATTGGCAGGGGGGAACGCAATCAGCCCCAGCATTTT. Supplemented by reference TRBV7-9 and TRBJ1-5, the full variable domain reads DTGVSQNPRHKITKRGQNVTFRCDPISEHNRLYWYRQTLGQGPEFLTYFQNEAQLEKSRLLSDRFSAERPKGSFSTLEIQRTEQGDSAMYLCASSYIGRGERNQPQHFGDGTRLSIL.